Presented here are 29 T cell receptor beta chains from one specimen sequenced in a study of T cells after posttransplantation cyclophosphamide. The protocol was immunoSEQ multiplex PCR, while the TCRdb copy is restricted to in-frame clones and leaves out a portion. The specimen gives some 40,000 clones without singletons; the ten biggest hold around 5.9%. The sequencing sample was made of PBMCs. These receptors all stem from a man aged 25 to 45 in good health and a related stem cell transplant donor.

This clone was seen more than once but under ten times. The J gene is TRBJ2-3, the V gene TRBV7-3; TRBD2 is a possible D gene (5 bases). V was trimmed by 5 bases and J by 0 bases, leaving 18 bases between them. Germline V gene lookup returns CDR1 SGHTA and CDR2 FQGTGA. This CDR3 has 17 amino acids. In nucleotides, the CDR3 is TGTGCCAGCAGCCCCCCGTACAGCGGAACGAGCACAGATACGCAGTATTTT. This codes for CASSPPYSGTSTDTQYF.

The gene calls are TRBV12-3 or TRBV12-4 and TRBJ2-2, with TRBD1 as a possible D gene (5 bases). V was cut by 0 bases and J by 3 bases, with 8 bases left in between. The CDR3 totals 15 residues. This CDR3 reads CASSLAPRDTGELFF. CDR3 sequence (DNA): TGTGCCAGCAGTTTAGCACCCAGGGACACCGGGGAGCTGTTTTTT.

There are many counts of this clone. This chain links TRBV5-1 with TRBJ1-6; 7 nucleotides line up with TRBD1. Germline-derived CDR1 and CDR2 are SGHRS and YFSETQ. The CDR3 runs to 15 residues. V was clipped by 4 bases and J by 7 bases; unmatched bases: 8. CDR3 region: CASSREGAVNSPLHF. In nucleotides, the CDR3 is TGCGCCAGCAGCCGTGAGGGGGCGGTCAATTCACCCCTCCACTTT.

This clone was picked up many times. CDR3 nucleotide sequence: TGTGCCAGCGGGGCCTCTACCCCCTCACCCCTCCACTTT. Translated, it gives CASGASTPSPLHF. The rearrangement links TRBV27 to TRBJ1-6, with TRBD1 as a possible D gene (5 bases). The CDR3 contains 13 residues. V was clipped by 8 bases and J by 10 bases, with 15 bases between them. Germline lookup yields CDR1 MNHEY and CDR2 SMNVEV (reference sequence).

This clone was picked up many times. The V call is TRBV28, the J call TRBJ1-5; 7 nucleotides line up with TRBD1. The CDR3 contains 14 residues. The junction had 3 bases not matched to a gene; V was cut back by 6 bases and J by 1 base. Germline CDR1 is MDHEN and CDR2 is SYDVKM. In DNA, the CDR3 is TGTGCCAGCAGCACGGGACAGAGCAATCAGCCCCAGCATTTT. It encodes CASSTGQSNQPQHF. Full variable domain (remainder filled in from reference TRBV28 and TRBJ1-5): DVKVTQSSRYLVKRTGEKVFLECVQDMDHENMFWYRQDPGLGLRLIYFSYDVKMKEKGDIPEGYSVSREKKERFSLILESASTNQTSMYLCASSTGQSNQPQHFGDGTRLSIL.

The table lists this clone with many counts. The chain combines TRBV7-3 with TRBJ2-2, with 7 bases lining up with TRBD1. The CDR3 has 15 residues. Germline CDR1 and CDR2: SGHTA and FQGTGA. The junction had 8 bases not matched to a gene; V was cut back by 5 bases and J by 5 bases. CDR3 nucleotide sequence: TGTGCCAGCAGCCCACAGGGGCCCGCGACCGGGGAGCTGTTTTTT. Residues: CASSPQGPATGELFF.

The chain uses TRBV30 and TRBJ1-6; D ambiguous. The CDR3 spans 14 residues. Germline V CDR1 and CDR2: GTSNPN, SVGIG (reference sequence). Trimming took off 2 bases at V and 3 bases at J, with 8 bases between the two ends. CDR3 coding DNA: TGTGCCTGGAGTACGACACTCTATAATTCACCCCTCCACTTT. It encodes CAWSTTLYNSPLHF.

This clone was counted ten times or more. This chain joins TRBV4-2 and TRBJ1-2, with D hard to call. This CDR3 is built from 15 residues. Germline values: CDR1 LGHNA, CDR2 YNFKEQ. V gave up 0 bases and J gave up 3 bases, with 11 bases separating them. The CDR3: CASSQDPARHYGYTF. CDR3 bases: TGTGCCAGCAGCCAAGACCCTGCCAGGCACTATGGCTACACCTTC.

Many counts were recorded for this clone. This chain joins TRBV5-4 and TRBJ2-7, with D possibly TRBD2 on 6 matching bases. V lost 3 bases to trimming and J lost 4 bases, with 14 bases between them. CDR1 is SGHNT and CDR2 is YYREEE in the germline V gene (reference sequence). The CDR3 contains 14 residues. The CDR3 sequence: CASSSPPGVYEQYF. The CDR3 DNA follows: TGTGCCAGCAGCTCCCCCCCGGGGGTTTACGAGCAGTACTTC.

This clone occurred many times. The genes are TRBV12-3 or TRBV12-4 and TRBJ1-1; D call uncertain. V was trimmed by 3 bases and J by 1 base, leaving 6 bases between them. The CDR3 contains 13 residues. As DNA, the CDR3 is TGTGCCAGCAGTTTGAGGCAGAACACTGAAGCTTTCTTT. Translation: CASSLRQNTEAFF.

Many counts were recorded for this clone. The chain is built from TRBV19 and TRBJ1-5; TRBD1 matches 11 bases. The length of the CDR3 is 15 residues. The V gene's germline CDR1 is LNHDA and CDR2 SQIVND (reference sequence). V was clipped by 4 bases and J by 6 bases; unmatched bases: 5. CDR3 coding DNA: TGTGCCAGTAGTAGGGGACAGGGGGAAGTTCAGCCCCAGCATTTT. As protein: CASSRGQGEVQPQHF.

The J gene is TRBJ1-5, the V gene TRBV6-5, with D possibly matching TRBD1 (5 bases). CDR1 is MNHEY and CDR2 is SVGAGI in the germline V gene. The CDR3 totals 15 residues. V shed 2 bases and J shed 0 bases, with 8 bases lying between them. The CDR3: CASSYQGNSNQPQHF. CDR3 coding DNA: TGTGCCAGCAGTTACCAGGGTAATAGCAATCAGCCCCAGCATTTT.

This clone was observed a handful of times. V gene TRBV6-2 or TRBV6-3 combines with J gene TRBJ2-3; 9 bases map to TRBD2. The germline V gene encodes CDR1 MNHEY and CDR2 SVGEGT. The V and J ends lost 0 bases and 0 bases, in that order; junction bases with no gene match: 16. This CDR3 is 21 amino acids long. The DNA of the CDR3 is TGTGCCAGCAGTTACTCGTGGAAAGCGGGGGGTTTGTTTTCTAGCACAGATACGCAGTATTTT. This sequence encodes CASSYSWKAGGLFSSTDTQYF.

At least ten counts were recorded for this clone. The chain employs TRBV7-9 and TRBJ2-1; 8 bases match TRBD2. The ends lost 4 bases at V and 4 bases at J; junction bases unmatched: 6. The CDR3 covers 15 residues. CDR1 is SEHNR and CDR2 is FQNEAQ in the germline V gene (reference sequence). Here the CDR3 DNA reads TGTGCCAGCAGCTCCGGGAGGGGAAGGTACAATGAGCAGTTCTTC. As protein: CASSSGRGRYNEQFF.

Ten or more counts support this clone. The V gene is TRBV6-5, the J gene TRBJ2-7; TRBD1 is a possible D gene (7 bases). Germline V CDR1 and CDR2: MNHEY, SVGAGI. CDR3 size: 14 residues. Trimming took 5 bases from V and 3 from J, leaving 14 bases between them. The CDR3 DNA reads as TGTGCCAGCAGTGCCACCAGGGGGGACTACGAGCAGTACTTC. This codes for CASSATRGDYEQYF.

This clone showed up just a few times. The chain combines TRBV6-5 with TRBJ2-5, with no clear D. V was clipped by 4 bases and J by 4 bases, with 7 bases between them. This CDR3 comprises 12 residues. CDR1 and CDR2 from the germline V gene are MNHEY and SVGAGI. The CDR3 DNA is TGTGCCAGCAGTTTCGCAGGAGAGACCCAGTACTTC. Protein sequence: CASSFAGETQYF.

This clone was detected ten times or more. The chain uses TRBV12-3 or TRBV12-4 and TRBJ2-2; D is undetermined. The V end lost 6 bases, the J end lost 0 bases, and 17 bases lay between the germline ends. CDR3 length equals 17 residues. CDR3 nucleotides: TGTGCCAGCAGCTCCTATCTTGGAACTACGAACACCGGGGAGCTGTTTTTT. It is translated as CASSSYLGTTNTGELFF.

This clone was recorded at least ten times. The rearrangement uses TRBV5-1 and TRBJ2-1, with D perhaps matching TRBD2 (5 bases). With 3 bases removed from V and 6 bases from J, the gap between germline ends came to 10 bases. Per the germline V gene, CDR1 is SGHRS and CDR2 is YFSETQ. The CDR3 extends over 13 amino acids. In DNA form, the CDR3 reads TGCGCCAGCAGCTCGGTACTAGGCAATGAGCAGTTCTTC. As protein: CASSSVLGNEQFF.

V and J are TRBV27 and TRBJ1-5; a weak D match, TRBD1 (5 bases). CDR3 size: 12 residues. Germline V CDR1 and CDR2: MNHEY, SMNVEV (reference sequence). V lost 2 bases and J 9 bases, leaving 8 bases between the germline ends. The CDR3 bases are TGTGCCAGCAGTTTAAGGGGTGGGCCCCAGCATTTT. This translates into CASSLRGGPQHF.

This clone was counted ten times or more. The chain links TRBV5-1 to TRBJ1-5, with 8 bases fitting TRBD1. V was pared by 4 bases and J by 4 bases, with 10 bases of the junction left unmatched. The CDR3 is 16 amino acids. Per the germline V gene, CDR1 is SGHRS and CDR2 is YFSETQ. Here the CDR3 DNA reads TGCGCCAGCAGCCCTCAAGGACAGGGAGCTAATCAGCCCCAGCATTTT. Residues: CASSPQGQGANQPQHF.

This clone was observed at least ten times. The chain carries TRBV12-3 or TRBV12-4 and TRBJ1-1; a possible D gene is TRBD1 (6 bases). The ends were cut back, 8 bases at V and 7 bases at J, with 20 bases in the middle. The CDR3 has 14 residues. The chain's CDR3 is CASSVYSGQIEAFF. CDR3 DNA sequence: TGTGCCAGCTCAGTTTACTCCGGACAGATTGAAGCTTTCTTT.

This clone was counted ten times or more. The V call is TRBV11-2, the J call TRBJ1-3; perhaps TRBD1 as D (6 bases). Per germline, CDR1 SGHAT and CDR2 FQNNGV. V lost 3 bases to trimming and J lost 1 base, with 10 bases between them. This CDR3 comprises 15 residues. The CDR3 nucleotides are TGTGCCAGCAGCTTTCTACAGGGATCTGGAAACACCATATATTTT. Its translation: CASSFLQGSGNTIYF. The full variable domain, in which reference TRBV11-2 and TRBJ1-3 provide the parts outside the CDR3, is EAGVAQSPRYKIIEKRQSVAFWCNPISGHATLYWYQQILGQGPKLLIQFQNNGVVDDSQLPKDRFSAERLKGVDSTLKIQPAKLEDSAVYLCASSFLQGSGNTIYFGEGSWLTVV.

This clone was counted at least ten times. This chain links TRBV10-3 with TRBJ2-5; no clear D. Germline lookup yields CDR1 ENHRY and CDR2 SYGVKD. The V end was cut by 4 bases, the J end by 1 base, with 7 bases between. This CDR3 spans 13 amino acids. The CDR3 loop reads CAISVQSQETQYF. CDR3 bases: TGTGCCATCAGTGTTCAGAGCCAAGAGACCCAGTACTTC.

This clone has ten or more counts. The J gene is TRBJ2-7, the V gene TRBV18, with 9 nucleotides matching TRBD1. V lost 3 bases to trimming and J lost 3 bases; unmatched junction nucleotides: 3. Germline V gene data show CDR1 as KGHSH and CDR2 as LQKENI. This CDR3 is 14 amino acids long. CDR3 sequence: CASSPGQGFYEQYF. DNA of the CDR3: TGTGCCAGCTCACCGGGACAGGGCTTCTACGAGCAGTACTTC.

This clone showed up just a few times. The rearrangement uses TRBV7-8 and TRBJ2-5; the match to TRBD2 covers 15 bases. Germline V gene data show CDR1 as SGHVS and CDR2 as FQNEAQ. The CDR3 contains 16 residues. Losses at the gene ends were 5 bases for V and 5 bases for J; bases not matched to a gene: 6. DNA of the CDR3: TGTGCCAGCAGCCCGAGGACTAGCGGGGGGGCCGAGACCCAGTACTTC. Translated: CASSPRTSGGAETQYF.

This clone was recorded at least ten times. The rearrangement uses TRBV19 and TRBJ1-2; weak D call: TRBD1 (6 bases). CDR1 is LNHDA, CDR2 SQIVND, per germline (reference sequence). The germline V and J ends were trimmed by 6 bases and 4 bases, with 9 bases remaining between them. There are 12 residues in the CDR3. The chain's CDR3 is CASSDRFYGYTF. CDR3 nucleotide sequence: TGTGCCAGTAGCGACAGGTTCTATGGCTACACCTTC.

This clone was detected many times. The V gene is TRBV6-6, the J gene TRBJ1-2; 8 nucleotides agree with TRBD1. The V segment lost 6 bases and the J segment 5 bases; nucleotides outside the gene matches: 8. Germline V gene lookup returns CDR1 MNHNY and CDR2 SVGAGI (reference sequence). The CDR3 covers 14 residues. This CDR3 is CASRRQGMFYGYTF. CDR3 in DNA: TGTGCCAGCAGGAGACAGGGGATGTTTTATGGCTACACCTTC.

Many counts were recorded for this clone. CDR3 sequence (DNA): TGTGCCAGCAGCCCTACCCTCTACGAGCAGTACTTC. Its protein product is CASSPTLYEQYF. The chain links TRBV7-9 to TRBJ2-7; D not certain. CDR3 length: 12 amino acids. From germline, CDR1 is SEHNR and CDR2 FQNEAQ (reference sequence). V was cut by 5 bases and J by 3 bases, with 8 bases left in between.

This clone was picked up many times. The CDR3 here is CASSSGLPNTGELFF. The CDR3 bases are TGTGCCAGCAGCTCGGGACTTCCTAACACCGGGGAGCTGTTTTTT. This chain joins TRBV6-2 or TRBV6-3 and TRBJ2-2; D may be TRBD2 (6 bases). CDR3 length: 15 amino acids. V was trimmed by 6 bases and J by 2 bases, leaving 13 bases between them. The V gene's germline CDR1 is MNHEY and CDR2 SVGEGT.